The T cell receptor beta chain described here comes from a study of PD-1 blockade in classical Hodgkin lymphoma (dated by TCRdb to 2020 to 2022). Context from the whole study: Nivolumab dosing was 3 mg/kg intravenously every 2 weeks, continuing until either disease progression or unacceptable toxicity. A peripheral blood immune signature of response to PD-1 blockade in classical Hodgkin lymphoma was defined using TCR beta sequencing and CyTOF. Beyond this particular receptor, the publication reports: By C4D1, a significant rise was seen in CD4+ TCR diversity but not in CD8+ TCR diversity (p=0.0027 vs p=0.16), and the rise was most apparent among complete responders (p=0.02). Baseline TCR diversity was reported as lower in newly diagnosed patients than in healthy donors, and lower still in relapsed/refractory patients. Lower diversity was observed in patients in whom nivolumab was started less than 1 year after ASCT, and these patients were excluded from later analyses so that confounding by immune reconstitution would be avoided. Trial patients achieving complete response had baseline diversity similar to newly diagnosed patients, whereas partial responders and progressors had significantly lower diversity. The study was limited to a single clinical trial cohort, and causes of repertoire differences, possibly disease activity or prior therapy, remained undefined.

Notes on this clone: Its antigen is still unknown. Per-nucleotide qualities are absent, and no much larger clonotype sits a single base away.

The time point label, read with the paper, signifies: cycle 1 day 1 (C1D1), immediately before nivolumab initiation. Every trial patient had relapsed following autologous stem cell transplantation, and prior brentuximab vedotin exposure was what differed among cohorts A, B and C. The trial cohort was composed of 55 to 65 patients with relapsed/refractory classical Hodgkin lymphoma, for whom complete response, partial response or progressive disease was recorded as best overall response. Trial patients were treated with single-agent nivolumab in the multi-cohort phase II CheckMate 205 trial. An independent review committee assessed best overall response using the 2007 International Working Group response criteria. PBMCs from the trial were collected at three points: immediately before nivolumab initiation (C1D1), and during therapy at cycle 2 day 1 and cycle 4 day 1. Peripheral blood was collected in 8 mL Vacutainer Cell Preparation Tubes, from which PBMCs were isolated by centrifugation and then cryopreserved.

V lost 2 bases and J lost 3 bases, and the count of bases not matched to a germline gene is 10. The CDR3 contains 17 residues, cysteine and phenylalanine counted. The entry retains the CDR3 DNA only, 51 bases that are in frame from base 1. For CDR1 and CDR2, the germline V gene (reference sequence) lists GTSNPN and SVGIG. The Qiagen DNeasy kit was used to extract genomic DNA both from unsorted PBMCs and from the negatively selected CD4+ and CD8+ fractions. TCR beta CDR3 regions were subjected to amplification by immunoSEQ multiplex PCR with primers that anneal to V and J segments. Amplification bias was minimized using a synthetic immune receptor repertoire, and residual bias was removed computationally after sequencing. Processing in the source paper ran as follows. Repertoire diversity was quantified as the Shannon entropy index using custom Python scripts. Unsorted, CD4+ and CD8+ repertoires were examined separately, except in combined analyses, for which CD4+ and CD8+ sequences were merged in silico. Clonal expansion was defined as at least a 2-fold frequency increase after treatment relative to C1D1, with a pseudocount of 0.5 for undetected baseline clones. Singleton clones were defined as clones with 0 or 1 copy at C1D1, and non-singleton clones were defined as clones with 2 or more copies. Clones expanded in unsorted samples were annotated as CD4+, CD8+ or unknown by matching protein sequences in sorted samples from the same patient. Wilcoxon tests on paired samples were used to test changes in diversity from C1D1 to C4D1. This is the immuneACCESS table as TCRdb keeps it, with only in-frame sequences that have V and J called. A part of the clones is gone; compared with another copy, unresolved V genes explain less than half, and the rest is unexplained. V and J calls and clone size are copied from that table; D and trimming were computed from the DNA. This sample is represented by about 4,200 clones; about four fifths of them were singletons. The top ten clones comprise 36% of the sample.

The chain couples TRBV30 to TRBJ2-5, and 12 bases in between align with TRBD2. The material sequenced was peripheral blood mononuclear cells (PBMCs), taken at baseline. The TCR was taken from a human donor with classical Hodgkin lymphoma. The nucleotide sequence is given as TGTGCCTGGAGTTCCCCGACTAGCGGGGGCCTCAAAGAGACCCAGTACTTC. It encodes CAWSSPTSGGLKETQYF. Beyond the CDR3, the reference TRBV30 and TRBJ2-5 genes provide the residues; the full variable domain reads: SQTIHQWPATLVQPVGSPLSLECTVEGTSNPNLYWYRQAAGRGLQLLFYSVGIGQISSEVPQNLSASRPQDRQFILSSKKLLLSDSGFYLCAWSSPTSGGLKETQYFGPGTRLLVL.